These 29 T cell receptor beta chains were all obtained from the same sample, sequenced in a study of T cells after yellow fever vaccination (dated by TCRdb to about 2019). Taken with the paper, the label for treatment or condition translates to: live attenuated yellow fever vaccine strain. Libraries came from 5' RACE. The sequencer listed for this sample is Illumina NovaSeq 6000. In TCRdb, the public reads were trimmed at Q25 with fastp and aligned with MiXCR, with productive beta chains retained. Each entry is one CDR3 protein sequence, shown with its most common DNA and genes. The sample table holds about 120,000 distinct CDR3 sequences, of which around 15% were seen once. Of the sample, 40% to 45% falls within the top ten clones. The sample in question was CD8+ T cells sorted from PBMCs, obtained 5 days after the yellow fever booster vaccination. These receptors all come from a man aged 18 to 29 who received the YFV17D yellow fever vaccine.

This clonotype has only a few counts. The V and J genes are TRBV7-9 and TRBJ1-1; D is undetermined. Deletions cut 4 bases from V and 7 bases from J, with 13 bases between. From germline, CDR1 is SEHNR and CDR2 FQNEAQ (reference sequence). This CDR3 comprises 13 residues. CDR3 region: CASSSGRSGEAFF. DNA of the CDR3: TGTGCCAGCAGCTCCGGACGCAGCGGTGAAGCTTTCTTT.

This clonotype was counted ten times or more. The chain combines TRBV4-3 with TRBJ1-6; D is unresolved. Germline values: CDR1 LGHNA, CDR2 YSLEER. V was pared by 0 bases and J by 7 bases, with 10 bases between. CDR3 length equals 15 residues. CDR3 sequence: CASSQDPGWNSPLHF. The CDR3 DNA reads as TGCGCCAGCAGCCAAGATCCAGGCTGGAATTCACCCCTCCACTTT.

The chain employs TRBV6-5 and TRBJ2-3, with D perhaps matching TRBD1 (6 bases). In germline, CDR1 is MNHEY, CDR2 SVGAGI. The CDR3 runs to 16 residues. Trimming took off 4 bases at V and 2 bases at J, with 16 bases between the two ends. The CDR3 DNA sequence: TGTGCCAGCAGTTTTACTCAGGGGTTCTCCACAGATACGCAGTATTTT. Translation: CASSFTQGFSTDTQYF.

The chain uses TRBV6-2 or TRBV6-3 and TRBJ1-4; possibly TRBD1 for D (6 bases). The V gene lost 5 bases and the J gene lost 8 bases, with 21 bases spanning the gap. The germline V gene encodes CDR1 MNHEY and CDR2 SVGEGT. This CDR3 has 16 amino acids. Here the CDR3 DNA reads TGTGCCAGCAGTACCCCCTGGACAGCCCTGGAGGAAAAACTGTTTTTT. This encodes CASSTPWTALEEKLFF.

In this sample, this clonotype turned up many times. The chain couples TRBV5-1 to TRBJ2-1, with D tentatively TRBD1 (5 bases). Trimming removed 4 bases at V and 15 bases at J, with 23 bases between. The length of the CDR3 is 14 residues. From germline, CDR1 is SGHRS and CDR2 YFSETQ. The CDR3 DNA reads TGCGCCAGCAGCCCCCTAGGGCAAGGGGTAGAGAGGTTCTTC. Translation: CASSPLGQGVERFF.

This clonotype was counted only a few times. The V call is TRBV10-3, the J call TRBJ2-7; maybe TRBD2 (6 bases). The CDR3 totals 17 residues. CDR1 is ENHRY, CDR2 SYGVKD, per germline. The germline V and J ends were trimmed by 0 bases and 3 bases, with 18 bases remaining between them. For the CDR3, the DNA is TGTGCCATCAGTGAGTCGAATAGGAGGGGCATAGACTACGAGCAGTACGTC. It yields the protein CAISESNRRGIDYEQYV.

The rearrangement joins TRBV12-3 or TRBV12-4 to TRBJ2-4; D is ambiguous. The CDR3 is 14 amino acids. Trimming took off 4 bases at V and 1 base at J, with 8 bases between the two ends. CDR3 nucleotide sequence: TGTGCCAGCAGTTATCCGGGTGCCAAAAACATTCAGTACTTC. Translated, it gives CASSYPGAKNIQYF.

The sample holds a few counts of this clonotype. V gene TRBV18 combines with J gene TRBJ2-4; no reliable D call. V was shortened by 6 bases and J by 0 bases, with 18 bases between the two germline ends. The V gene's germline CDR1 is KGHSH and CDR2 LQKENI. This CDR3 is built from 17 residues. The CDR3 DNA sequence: TGTGCCAGCTCGCCCTTCTCTCCTGTTCTAGCCAAAAACATTCAGTACTTC. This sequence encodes CASSPFSPVLAKNIQYF.

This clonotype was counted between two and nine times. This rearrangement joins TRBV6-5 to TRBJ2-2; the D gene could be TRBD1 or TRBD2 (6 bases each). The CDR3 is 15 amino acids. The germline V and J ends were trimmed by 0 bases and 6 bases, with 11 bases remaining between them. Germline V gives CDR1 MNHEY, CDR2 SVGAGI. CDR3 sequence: CASSYSTGASGELFF. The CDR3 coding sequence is TGTGCCAGCAGTTACTCGACGGGGGCGTCCGGGGAGCTGTTTTTT.

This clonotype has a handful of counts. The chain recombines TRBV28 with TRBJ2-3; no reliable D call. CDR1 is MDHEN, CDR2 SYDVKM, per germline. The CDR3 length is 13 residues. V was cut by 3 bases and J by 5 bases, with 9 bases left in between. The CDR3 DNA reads TGTGCCAGCAGTTTCCGTTCGCTAGATACGCAGTATTTT. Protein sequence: CASSFRSLDTQYF.

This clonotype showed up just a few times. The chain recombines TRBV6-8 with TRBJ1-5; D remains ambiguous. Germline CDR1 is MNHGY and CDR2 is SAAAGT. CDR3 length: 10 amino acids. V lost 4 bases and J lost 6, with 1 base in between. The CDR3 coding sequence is TGTGCCAGCAGTTGTCAGCCCCAGCATTTT. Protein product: CASSCQPQHF.

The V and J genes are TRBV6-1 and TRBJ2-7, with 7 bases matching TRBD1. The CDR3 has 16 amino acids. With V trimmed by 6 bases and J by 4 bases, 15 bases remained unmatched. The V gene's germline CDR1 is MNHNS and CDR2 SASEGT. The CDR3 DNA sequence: TGTGCCAGCAGCCCTGACAGGGACGGGCCGATATACGAGCAGTACTTC. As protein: CASSPDRDGPIYEQYF.

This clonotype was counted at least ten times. CDR3 coding DNA: TGTGCCACCGACAGTCACCACGAGCAGTACTTC. Its translation: CATDSHHEQYF. V and J are TRBV6-5 and TRBJ2-7, with a weak D call TRBD1 (5 bases). The CDR3 spans 11 residues. The ends were cut back, 10 bases at V and 5 bases at J, with 12 bases in the middle. Germline V gene lookup returns CDR1 MNHEY and CDR2 SVGAGI.

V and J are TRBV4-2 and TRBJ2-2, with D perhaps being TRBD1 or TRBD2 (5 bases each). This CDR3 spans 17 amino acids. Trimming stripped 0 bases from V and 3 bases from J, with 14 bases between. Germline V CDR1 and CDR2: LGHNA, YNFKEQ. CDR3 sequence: CASSQDKAGAYTGELFF. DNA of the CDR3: TGTGCCAGCAGCCAAGATAAGGCCGGGGCCTACACCGGGGAGCTGTTTTTT.

CDR3 amino acids: CASNPGPGDDTEAFF. The CDR3 DNA reads TGTGCCAGCAACCCCGGTCCGGGGGATGACACTGAAGCTTTCTTT. The chain has TRBV7-6 and TRBJ1-1, with a weak D call TRBD1 (5 bases). V was trimmed by 7 bases and J by 3 bases, leaving 18 bases between them. This CDR3 contains 15 residues. Germline V gene data show CDR1 as SGHVS and CDR2 as FNYEAQ.

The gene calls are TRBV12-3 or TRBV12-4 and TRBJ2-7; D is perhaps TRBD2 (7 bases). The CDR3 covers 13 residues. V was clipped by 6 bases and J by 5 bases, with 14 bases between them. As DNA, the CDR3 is TGTGCCAGCAGCTGGGGGGGCGGGGACGAGCAGTACTTC. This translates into CASSWGGGDEQYF.

The CDR3 here is CASSYLALAHTGELFF. The CDR3, as DNA: TGTGCCAGCAGTTACCTGGCGCTAGCCCACACCGGGGAGCTGTTTTTT. The V gene is TRBV6-5, the J gene TRBJ2-2; tentative D call: TRBD2 (5 bases). V was trimmed by 2 bases and J by 3 bases, leaving 13 bases between them. The CDR3 is made up of 16 amino acids. Germline V gene data show CDR1 as MNHEY and CDR2 as SVGAGI.

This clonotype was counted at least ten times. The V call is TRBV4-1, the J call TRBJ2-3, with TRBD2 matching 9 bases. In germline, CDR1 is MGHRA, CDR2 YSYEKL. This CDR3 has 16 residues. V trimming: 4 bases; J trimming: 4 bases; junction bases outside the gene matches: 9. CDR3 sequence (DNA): TGCGCCAGCAGCCTCCGTGCTAGCGGGGTTGCAGATACGCAGTATTTT. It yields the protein CASSLRASGVADTQYF.

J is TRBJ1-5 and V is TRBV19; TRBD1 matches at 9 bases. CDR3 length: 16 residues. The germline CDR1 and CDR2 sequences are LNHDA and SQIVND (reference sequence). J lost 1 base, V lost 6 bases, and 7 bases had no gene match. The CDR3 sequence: CASSLGTGLSNQPQHF. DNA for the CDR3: TGTGCCAGTAGCCTCGGGACAGGGCTAAGCAATCAGCCCCAGCATTTT.

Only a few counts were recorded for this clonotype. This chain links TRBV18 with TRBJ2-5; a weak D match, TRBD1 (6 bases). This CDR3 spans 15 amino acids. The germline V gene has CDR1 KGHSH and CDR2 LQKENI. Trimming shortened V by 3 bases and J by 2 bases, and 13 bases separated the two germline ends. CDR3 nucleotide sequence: TGTGCCAGCTCACCCGCAGAAGGACAGCAAGAGACCCAGTACTTC. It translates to CASSPAEGQQETQYF. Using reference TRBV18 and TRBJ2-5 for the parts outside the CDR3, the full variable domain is NAGVMQNPRHLVRRRGQEARLRCSPMKGHSHVYWYRQLPEEGLKFMVYLQKENIIDESGMPKERFSAEFPKEGPSILRIQQVVRGDSAAYFCASSPAEGQQETQYFGPGTRLLVL.

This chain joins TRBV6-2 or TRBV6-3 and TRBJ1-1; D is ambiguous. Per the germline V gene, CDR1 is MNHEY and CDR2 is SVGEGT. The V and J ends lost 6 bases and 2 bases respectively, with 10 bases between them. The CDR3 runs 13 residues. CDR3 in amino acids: CASRILINTEAFF. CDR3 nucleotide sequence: TGTGCCAGCAGAATACTGATTAACACTGAAGCTTTCTTT.

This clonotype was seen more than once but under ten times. CDR3 sequence (DNA): TGTGCCAGCAGTACAGGGGGCAATTCACCCCTCCACTTT. Its protein is CASSTGGNSPLHF. The rearrangement uses TRBV6-6 and TRBJ1-6, with 9 positions matching TRBD1. The length of the CDR3 is 13 residues. The V and J ends lost 5 bases and 7 bases, in that order; junction bases with no gene match: 0. Germline values: CDR1 MNHNY, CDR2 SVGAGI (reference sequence).

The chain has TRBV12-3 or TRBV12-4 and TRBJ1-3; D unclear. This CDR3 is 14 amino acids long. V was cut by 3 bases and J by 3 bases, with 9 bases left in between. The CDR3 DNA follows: TGTGCCAGCAGTTTTTGGGGTCTTGGAAACACCATATATTTT. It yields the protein CASSFWGLGNTIYF.

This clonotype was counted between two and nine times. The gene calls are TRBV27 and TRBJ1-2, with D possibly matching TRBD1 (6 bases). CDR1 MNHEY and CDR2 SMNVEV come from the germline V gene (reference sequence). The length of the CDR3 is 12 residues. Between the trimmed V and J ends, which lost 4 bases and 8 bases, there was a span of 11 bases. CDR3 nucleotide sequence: TGTGCCAGCAGTTCGGACAGCAGGGGCTACACCTTC. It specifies CASSSDSRGYTF.

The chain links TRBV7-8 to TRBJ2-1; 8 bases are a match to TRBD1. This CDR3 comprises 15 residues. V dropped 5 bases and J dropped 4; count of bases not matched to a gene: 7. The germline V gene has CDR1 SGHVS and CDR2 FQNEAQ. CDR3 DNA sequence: TGTGCCAGCAGCGACGGACAGGGACAGTACAATGAGCAGTTCTTC. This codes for CASSDGQGQYNEQFF. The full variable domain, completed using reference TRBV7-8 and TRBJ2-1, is GAGVSQSPRYKVAKRGQDVALRCDPISGHVSLFWYQQALGQGPEFLTYFQNEAQLDKSGLPSDRFFAERPEGSVSTLKIQRTQQEDSAVYLCASSDGQGQYNEQFFGPGTRLTVL.

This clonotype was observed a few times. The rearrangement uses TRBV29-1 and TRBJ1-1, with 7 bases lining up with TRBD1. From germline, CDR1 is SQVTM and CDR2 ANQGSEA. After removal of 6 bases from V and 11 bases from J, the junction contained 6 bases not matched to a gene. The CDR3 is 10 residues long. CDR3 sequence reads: CSVRQGEAFF. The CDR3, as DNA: TGCAGCGTCCGACAGGGCGAGGCTTTCTTT.

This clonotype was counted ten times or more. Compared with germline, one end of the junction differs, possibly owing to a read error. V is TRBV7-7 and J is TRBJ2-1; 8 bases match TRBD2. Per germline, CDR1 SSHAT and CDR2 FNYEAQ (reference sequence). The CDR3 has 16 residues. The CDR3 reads CASSLRAGGTYNEQFF. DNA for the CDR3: TGTGCTAGCAGCTTAAGGGCGGGGGGTACCTACAATGAGCAGTTCTTC.

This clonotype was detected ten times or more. CDR3 sequence reads: CASSLPGQETQYF. In DNA, the CDR3 is TGTGCCAGCAGTTTGCCTGGCCAAGAGACCCAGTACTTC. The chain combines TRBV12-3 or TRBV12-4 with TRBJ2-5; D is unresolved. CDR3 size: 13 residues. V lost 3 bases to trimming and J lost 1 base, with 6 bases between them.

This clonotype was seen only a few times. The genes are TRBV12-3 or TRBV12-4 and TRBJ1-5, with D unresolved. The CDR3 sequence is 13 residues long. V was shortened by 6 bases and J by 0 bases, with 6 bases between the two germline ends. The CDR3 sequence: CASSRRSNQPQHF. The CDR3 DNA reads TGTGCCAGCAGCAGACGTAGCAATCAGCCCCAGCATTTT.